This TCR beta chain stems from a study of response to subunit inactivated influenza vaccine. Whole-study results and caveats: Few additional T cells are recruited per seasonal influenza vaccination, authors suggested.

The CDR3 has 17 residues. Germline V gene sequence: CDR1 MNHEY, CDR2 SVGEGT. Trimming left V 2 bases short and J 0 bases short, with 14 bases between. TCRdb called the RT-PCR reads again in MiXCR, with one record for every CDR3 protein. The sample has approximately 730,000 distinct CDR3 sequences; roughly 14% are singletons. A few counts support this clonotype. Its antigen is unknown. The sequence was obtained from a man over 45 who received an inactivated influenza vaccine. The source was PBMCs from blood, collected 14 to 15 days before vaccination. This chain links TRBV6-2 or TRBV6-3 with TRBJ2-1; the D is unclear. CDR3 bases: TGTGCCAGCAGTTACCCGCGGCGCTTTAGCTCCTACAATGAGCAGTTCTTC. This gives the protein CASSYPRRFSSYNEQFF.